The next 21 T cell receptor beta chains were all read from a single sample in a study of OX40 agonist ivuxolimab in advanced cancers. Assay used: immunoSEQ multiplex PCR; TCRdb lists only in-frame clones, some missing. The data contain 94,000 or so clones, around 80% of them seen just once; the ten biggest clones take up approximately 6.3%. This material consisted of CD4+ or CD8+ T cells sorted from blood, taken in a trial of the OX40 agonist ivuxolimab. The origin of the receptors is an adult with an advanced solid tumor such as melanoma, head and neck, liver or kidney cancer.

The J gene is TRBJ2-7, the V gene TRBV28, with D perhaps matching TRBD1 or TRBD2 (5 bases each). This CDR3 has 14 amino acids. Germline V gene data show CDR1 as MDHEN and CDR2 as SYDVKM. V lost 6 bases and J lost 7, with 19 bases in between. The CDR3, as DNA: TGTGCCAGCAGACCACCGGGACCTGTTATGGAGCAGTACTTC. Translated: CASRPPGPVMEQYF.

The chain links TRBV6-6 to TRBJ1-2; D might be TRBD1 (5 bases). Trimming cost V 7 bases and J 8 bases, with 14 bases left between them. CDR1 is MNHNY and CDR2 is SVGAGI in the germline V gene (reference sequence). CDR3 length: 12 amino acids. CDR3 in DNA: TGTGCCAGCACCCTGACAGTAGGCGGCTACACCTTC. Translation gives CASTLTVGGYTF.

CDR3 residues: CARSSSGGERAYEQYF. As DNA, the CDR3 is TGTGCCAGAAGCTCCTCTGGGGGGGAGAGGGCCTACGAGCAGTACTTC. The chain recombines TRBV5-3 with TRBJ2-7; 7 positions match TRBD2. TRBV5-3 is given ORF status, its function remaining uncertain. With 3 bases clipped from V and 2 bases from J, the junction kept 11 bases outside the gene matches. There are 16 residues in the CDR3.

The chain links TRBV29-1 to TRBJ1-1, with D perhaps matching TRBD1 (6 bases). CDR3 size: 17 residues. The germline V gene encodes CDR1 SQVTM and CDR2 ANQGSEA. The ends were cut back, 3 bases at V and 3 bases at J, with 23 bases in the middle. The CDR3 DNA reads TGCAGCGTTGAGCCGCGGGGTTCGGGTGAGGGGGACACTGAAGCTTTCTTT. This encodes CSVEPRGSGEGDTEAFF.

The chain uses TRBV7-2 and TRBJ2-4, with D hard to call. Germline loops: CDR1 SGHTA, CDR2 FQGNSA. The CDR3 has 13 residues. V was clipped by 4 bases and J by 6 bases, with 10 bases between them. CDR3 sequence reads: CASSSRLSNIQYF. The CDR3 DNA follows: TGTGCCAGCAGCTCGCGACTCTCAAACATTCAGTACTTC.

This clone occurred once. This chain's CDR3 is CASSLVAGGGYNEQFF. The CDR3 DNA sequence: TGTGCCAGCAGCTTAGTAGCGGGAGGGGGCTACAATGAGCAGTTCTTC. The chain employs TRBV7-2 and TRBJ2-1; 11 bases are a match to TRBD2. The CDR3 runs 16 residues. Germline V CDR1 and CDR2: SGHTA, FQGNSA. Trimming at V came to 1 base and at J to 3 bases, leaving 2 bases not matched to a gene.

This chain connects TRBV4-1 to TRBJ1-4; no clear D gene. Trimming pared 1 base from V and 6 bases from J, leaving 3 bases between. Per the germline V gene, CDR1 is MGHRA and CDR2 is YSYEKL. CDR3 length: 12 residues. CDR3 protein: CASSQGYEKLFF. CDR3 DNA: TGCGCCAGCAGCCAAGGGTATGAAAAACTGTTTTTT.

This clone was observed a single time. J is TRBJ2-7 and V is TRBV11-3; tentative D call: TRBD2 (6 bases). The CDR3 has 14 residues. Per germline, CDR1 SGHNT and CDR2 YENEEA. V was clipped by 5 bases and J by 4 bases, with 15 bases between them. The CDR3 loop is CASSDGGPPYEQYF. The CDR3, as DNA: TGTGCCAGCAGCGACGGGGGACCACCTTACGAGCAGTACTTC.

The chain combines TRBV5-6 with TRBJ1-5; maybe TRBD1 (6 bases). Germline V lookup: CDR1 SGHDT, CDR2 YYEEEE. The CDR3 has 15 residues. The V end was cut by 1 base, the J end by 3 bases, with 11 bases between. The DNA for the CDR3 is TGTGCCAGCAGCTTGCAGGGGTCTCCCAATCAGCCCCAGCATTTT. Protein sequence: CASSLQGSPNQPQHF.

The genes are TRBV19 and TRBJ2-6; D gene unclear. CDR1 and CDR2 (germline): LNHDA, SQIVND (reference sequence). With 3 bases removed from V and 2 bases from J, the gap between germline ends came to 2 bases. The CDR3 contains 13 residues. The CDR3: CASSMTGANVLTF. Written as DNA, the CDR3 is TGTGCCAGTAGTATGACTGGGGCCAACGTCCTGACTTTC.

The chain joins TRBV19 to TRBJ2-3; TRBD2 agrees at 10 bases. Germline loops: CDR1 LNHDA, CDR2 SQIVND (reference sequence). This CDR3 has 16 residues. V was clipped by 1 base and J by 2 bases; unmatched bases: 3. The CDR3 sequence is CASSIGLAGLTDTQYF. CDR3 sequence (DNA): TGTGCCAGTAGTATAGGACTAGCGGGTCTCACAGATACGCAGTATTTT.

This rearrangement joins TRBV2 to TRBJ2-2; perhaps TRBD1 as D (5 bases). V shed 6 bases and J shed 0 bases, with 11 bases lying between them. Germline loops: CDR1 SNHLY, CDR2 FYNNEI. The CDR3 contains 15 residues. Here the CDR3 reads CASSPRASNTGELFF. The CDR3 bases are TGTGCCAGCAGCCCCAGGGCTTCGAACACCGGGGAGCTGTTTTTT.

This clone was seen a few times. The V gene is TRBV7-7, the J gene TRBJ2-7, with D perhaps TRBD2 (5 bases). The V end lost 5 bases, the J end lost 3 bases, and 11 bases lay between the germline ends. The CDR3 sequence is 13 residues long. The germline V gene has CDR1 SSHAT and CDR2 FNYEAQ (reference sequence). CDR3 in DNA: TGTGCCAGCAGCCACGACGGAGGCTACGAGCAGTACTTC. It encodes CASSHDGGYEQYF. The full variable domain, with the rest looked up from reference TRBV7-7 and TRBJ2-7, is GAGVSQSPRYKVTKRGQDVTLRCDPISSHATLYWYQQALGQGPEFLTYFNYEAQPDKSGLPSDRFSAERPEGSISTLTIQRTEQRDSAMYRCASSHDGGYEQYFGPGTRLTVT.

The chain combines TRBV4-1 with TRBJ2-1; tentatively, D is TRBD2 (6 bases). V lost 1 base and J lost 8, with 15 bases in between. Germline V gene data show CDR1 as MGHRA and CDR2 as YSYEKL. This CDR3 region has 15 residues. CDR3 bases: TGCGCCAGCAGCCAAGCTTGGCGGGGTGGGGATGAGCAGTTCTTC. As protein: CASSQAWRGGDEQFF.

This clone is medium-sized by share. The rearrangement joins TRBV19 to TRBJ1-5, with D perhaps matching TRBD1 (6 bases). This CDR3 is 13 amino acids long. V shed 5 bases and J shed 9 bases, with 14 bases lying between them. Germline CDR1 and CDR2: LNHDA and SQIVND (reference sequence). CDR3 sequence reads: CASSSDSPWPQHF. CDR3 nucleotides: TGTGCCAGTAGTTCGGACAGCCCTTGGCCCCAGCATTTT.

The chain recombines TRBV7-2 with TRBJ1-5, with 7 bases fitting TRBD1. The J segment lost 3 bases and the V segment lost 5 bases, leaving 4 bases of the junction unmatched. The CDR3 spans 14 residues. CDR1 is SGHTA and CDR2 is FQGNSA in the germline V gene. The CDR3 DNA is TGTGCCAGCAGCCTGACAGGGAACAATCAGCCCCAGCATTTT. Its translation is CASSLTGNNQPQHF.

This chain joins TRBV7-9 and TRBJ1-2, with D tentatively TRBD1 (5 bases). Trimming shortened V by 1 base and J by 8 bases, and 17 bases separated the two germline ends. Germline CDR1 SEHNR, CDR2 FQNEAQ (reference sequence). This CDR3 is 15 amino acids long. The CDR3: CASSLGGGTPRGYTF. CDR3 in DNA: TGTGCCAGCAGCTTAGGGGGAGGGACCCCTCGGGGCTACACCTTC.

V gene TRBV5-1 combines with J gene TRBJ2-1; D ambiguous. The V end lost 0 bases, the J end lost 8 bases, and 12 bases lay between the germline ends. This CDR3 region has 14 residues. The germline V gene has CDR1 SGHRS and CDR2 YFSETQ. This chain's CDR3 is CASSLDTTGDEQFF. The CDR3 nucleotides are TGCGCCAGCAGCTTGGATACGACCGGCGATGAGCAGTTCTTC.

V gene TRBV5-1 combines with J gene TRBJ2-7; the match to TRBD1 covers 8 bases. The CDR3 covers 14 residues. The germline V gene encodes CDR1 SGHRS and CDR2 YFSETQ. Trimming took 4 bases from V and 2 from J; bases not matched to a gene: 5. CDR3 region: CASSPDRVPYEQYF. CDR3 in DNA: TGCGCCAGCAGCCCGGACAGGGTTCCCTACGAGCAGTACTTC.

Only a few counts were recorded for this clone. The rearrangement links TRBV19 to TRBJ2-7; 8 bases fit TRBD2. The V gene end was trimmed by 2 bases and the J gene end by 1 base; junction bases not matched to a gene: 4. Germline-derived CDR1 and CDR2 are LNHDA and SQIVND (reference sequence). CDR3 size: 15 residues. The CDR3 nucleotides are TGTGCCAGTAGTATAACAGCGGGAGCTTCCTACGAGCAGTACTTC. Translated, it gives CASSITAGASYEQYF.

This chain joins TRBV11-2 and TRBJ2-3; 7 nucleotides align to TRBD2. The CDR3 is 15 amino acids. Per germline, CDR1 SGHAT and CDR2 FQNNGV. Trimming took 5 bases from V and 0 from J; bases not matched to a gene: 5. CDR3 in DNA: TGTGCCAGCAGCCCTCTAGCGGTTAGCACAGATACGCAGTATTTT. Protein sequence: CASSPLAVSTDTQYF.